Each of the 6 T cell receptor beta chains below was sequenced from the same sample in a study of CXCR3-negative and CXCR3-positive naive CD8 T cells (dated by TCRdb to between 2018 and 2020). Sequenced using a NextSeq 550. The Human TCR Profiling Kit (MiLaboratory) was used to prepare UMI-labeled 5' RACE TRB cDNA libraries. Following TCRdb reprocessing, every CDR3 protein sequence forms one entry, and DNA is not provided. The sample's table covers tens of thousands of distinct CDR3 sequences. The ten largest clones represent around 22% of the sample. The source material was memory CD8+ T cells from blood. This sample's cell subset or site label indicates: conventional CD8+ memory T cells (TMEM), sorted as controls. The receptors were sampled from a human donor in good health. Some clones in this sample may be carry-over from other donors' samples.

The V gene is TRBV29-1, the J gene TRBJ1-4; TCRdb's D call of TRBD1 is untestable without DNA. The CDR3 consists of 15 residues. Germline CDR1 and CDR2: SQVTM and ANQGSEA. CDR3 in amino acids: CSAGDWGATNEKLFF.

The chain joins TRBV2 to TRBJ2-5; TCRdb gives TRBD1 as the D gene, but with no DNA this cannot be confirmed. The CDR3 loop spans 15 amino acids. Germline CDR1 is SNHLY and CDR2 is FYNNEI. The CDR3 spells CASSGQGVVQETQYF.

The J gene is TRBJ2-1, the V gene TRBV29-1; TCRdb reports TRBD1, a call that lacks DNA to check it against. Germline lookup yields CDR1 SQVTM and CDR2 ANQGSEA. This CDR3 spans 12 amino acids. CDR3 region: CSVGGGGREQFF.

The rearrangement uses TRBV5-1 and TRBJ2-1. This CDR3 is built from 15 residues. The V gene's germline CDR1 is SGHRS and CDR2 YFSETQ. CDR3 protein: CASSLAAISGNEQFF.

The V and J genes are TRBV29-1 and TRBJ1-2; the TRBD1 assignment by TCRdb is unverifiable without DNA. Germline lookup yields CDR1 SQVTM and CDR2 ANQGSEA. The CDR3 spans 15 residues. CDR3 loop: CSVEGEIGGNYGYTF.

V and J are TRBV29-1 and TRBJ2-1. The germline V gene encodes CDR1 SQVTM and CDR2 ANQGSEA. There are 13 residues in the CDR3. The CDR3: CSVDVPLGNEQFF.